Following are 20 T cell receptor beta chains from one sample sequenced in a study of cytomegalovirus exposure and HLA in healthy donors. With 60 Vbeta and 13 Jbeta primers, the PCR was carried out. Repertoires were generated with immunoSEQ multiplex PCR, while TCRdb's copy carries only in-frame clones and drops some. Altogether about 150,000 clones are present, about 70% being singletons, with the ten largest covering 1.5% to 2%. Sequences were obtained from PBMCs. All receptors derive from a woman between 40 and 50 years old in good health and CMV-seronegative.

V gene TRBV6-5 combines with J gene TRBJ2-3, with D maybe TRBD1 (6 bases). The CDR3 extends over 14 amino acids. The germline gives CDR1 MNHEY, CDR2 SVGAGI. V lost 6 bases, J lost 3 bases, and 13 bases lay in between. The CDR3 reads CASRSTGWTDTQYF. The CDR3 DNA follows: TGTGCCAGCAGGTCTACAGGGTGGACAGATACGCAGTATTTT.

This chain links TRBV7-9 with TRBJ1-2; 9 nucleotides line up with TRBD1. Germline loops: CDR1 SEHNR, CDR2 FQNEAQ (reference sequence). With 3 bases clipped from V and 8 bases from J, the junction kept 4 bases outside the gene matches. The CDR3 runs 13 residues. Here the CDR3 reads CASSLGTGRGYTF. The CDR3 DNA reads as TGTGCCAGCAGCTTGGGGACAGGGCGAGGCTACACCTTC.

Only a few counts were recorded for this clone. The CDR3 spells CASSPGVNQETQYF. The CDR3 coding sequence is TGTGCCAGCAGTCCAGGGGTAAACCAAGAGACCCAGTACTTC. This rearrangement joins TRBV28 to TRBJ2-5, with D possibly being TRBD1 (6 bases). The CDR3 extends over 14 amino acids. CDR1 is MDHEN, CDR2 SYDVKM, per germline. V lost 5 bases and J lost 0, with 10 bases in between.

This rearrangement joins TRBV10-3 to TRBJ1-1, with D unresolved. The germline gives CDR1 ENHRY, CDR2 SYGVKD. The CDR3 totals 14 residues. V was clipped by 7 bases and J by 4 bases, with 16 bases between them. The CDR3 here is CAIIEVIGITEAFF. CDR3 coding DNA: TGTGCCATCATAGAGGTGATCGGGATCACTGAAGCTTTCTTT.

This clone was seen just once. V gene TRBV7-9 combines with J gene TRBJ2-1; TRBD1 agrees at 9 bases. Germline-derived CDR1 and CDR2 are SEHNR and FQNEAQ (reference sequence). V shed 4 bases, J shed 7 bases, and the junction held 5 bases outside the gene matches. The CDR3 consists of 14 residues. In DNA form, the CDR3 reads TGTGCCAGCAGCTCACAGGGGGCATCGAATGAGCAGTTCTTC. Protein product: CASSSQGASNEQFF.

CDR3 sequence reads: CASSLAAGTNYGYTF. CDR3 nucleotides: TGTGCCAGCAGCTTGGCGGCAGGAACAAACTATGGCTACACCTTC. V gene TRBV5-4 combines with J gene TRBJ1-2; D call uncertain. Trimming cost V 0 bases and J 2 bases, with 11 bases left between them. This CDR3 has 15 amino acids. Germline CDR1 and CDR2: SGHNT and YYREEE (reference sequence).

The rearrangement uses TRBV6-5 and TRBJ2-3; 11 bases match TRBD1. Trimming took 2 bases from V and 5 from J; bases not matched to a gene: 6. Germline CDR1 MNHEY, CDR2 SVGAGI. The CDR3 spans 16 residues. CDR3 sequence: CASSYQGTGGVDTQYF. The CDR3 DNA is TGTGCCAGCAGTTACCAGGGGACAGGGGGGGTAGATACGCAGTATTTT.

This clone has just one count. The chain carries TRBV5-1 and TRBJ1-1, with D possibly being TRBD1 (5 bases). The CDR3 runs 15 residues. Germline CDR1 SGHRS, CDR2 YFSETQ. V shed 3 bases and J shed 0 bases, with 12 bases lying between them. The DNA of the CDR3 is TGCGCCAGCAGCTGGGGGAGGGAGCTGAACACTGAAGCTTTCTTT. Its protein product is CASSWGRELNTEAFF. The full variable domain, with the rest looked up from reference TRBV5-1 and TRBJ1-1, is KAGVTQTPRYLIKTRGQQVTLSCSPISGHRSVSWYQQTPGQGLQFLFEYFSETQRNKGNFPGRFSGRQFSNSRSEMNVSTLELGDSALYLCASSWGRELNTEAFFGQGTRLTVV.

This clone was seen once. The chain combines TRBV19 with TRBJ1-5; no definite D call. The CDR3 is 11 amino acids. CDR1 LNHDA and CDR2 SQIVND come from the germline V gene (reference sequence). V was trimmed by 2 bases and J by 10 bases, leaving 6 bases between them. The CDR3 protein is CASSIRGPQHF. In DNA, the CDR3 is TGTGCCAGTAGTATAAGAGGACCCCAGCATTTT.

The chain links TRBV5-1 to TRBJ2-2, with 9 bases that match TRBD1. In germline, CDR1 is SGHRS, CDR2 YFSETQ. The CDR3 runs 15 residues. The V gene end was trimmed by 3 bases and the J gene end by 3 bases; junction bases not matched to a gene: 3. CDR3 sequence reads: CASSSGQGHTGELFF. The CDR3 bases are TGCGCCAGCAGCTCCGGACAGGGGCACACCGGGGAGCTGTTTTTT.

This sequence joins TRBV6-5 and TRBJ2-1; D not certain. The CDR3 totals 11 residues. Trimming stripped 2 bases from V and 10 bases from J, with 6 bases between. Germline V gene lookup returns CDR1 MNHEY and CDR2 SVGAGI. The CDR3 spells CASSYMREQFF. As DNA, the CDR3 is TGTGCCAGCAGTTACATGCGGGAGCAGTTCTTC.

The table lists this clone with a few counts. This chain links TRBV5-6 with TRBJ1-1, with D unresolved. V was cut by 0 bases and J by 10 bases, with 10 bases left in between. CDR1 and CDR2 (germline): SGHDT, YYEEEE. The CDR3 runs to 12 residues. CDR3 sequence reads: CASSLAKSRAFF. DNA of the CDR3: TGTGCCAGCAGCTTGGCCAAGAGTAGAGCTTTCTTT.

The V call is TRBV2, the J call TRBJ1-6; TRBD1 agrees at 8 bases. Germline values: CDR1 SNHLY, CDR2 FYNNEI. CDR3 length: 15 amino acids. V lost 4 bases and J lost 10; bases outside the gene matches: 9. The CDR3 spells CASSADREIGSPLHF. The CDR3 bases are TGTGCCAGCAGTGCGGACAGGGAGATAGGATCACCCCTCCACTTT.

A few counts support this clone. The rearrangement joins TRBV28 to TRBJ1-1, with TRBD1 matching over 7 bases. Germline CDR1 MDHEN, CDR2 SYDVKM. There are 12 residues in the CDR3. V dropped 4 bases and J dropped 7; count of bases not matched to a gene: 3. CDR3 protein: CASSSDRFEAFF. CDR3 in DNA: TGTGCCAGCAGTTCGGACAGGTTTGAAGCTTTCTTT.

The chain employs TRBV5-1 and TRBJ2-5, with TRBD1 matching over 8 bases. CDR1 SGHRS and CDR2 YFSETQ come from the germline V gene. The CDR3 has 16 residues. V shed 1 base and J 1 base; nucleotides not matched to a gene: 6. The CDR3 loop is CASSLTGTGGQETQYF. For the CDR3, the DNA is TGCGCCAGCAGCTTGACCGGGACAGGTGGCCAAGAGACCCAGTACTTC.

V gene TRBV7-6 combines with J gene TRBJ2-1, with a tentative D call TRBD1 (6 bases). Between the trimmed V and J ends, which lost 5 bases and 7 bases, there was a span of 18 bases. CDR1 is SGHVS and CDR2 is FNYEAQ in the germline V gene. The CDR3 consists of 15 residues. This CDR3 is CASSAPGTPANEQFF. CDR3 bases: TGTGCCAGCAGCGCCCCCGGGACACCCGCAAATGAGCAGTTCTTC.

V gene TRBV6-1 combines with J gene TRBJ1-4, with D uncertain. The CDR3 is 14 residues long. Trimming took off 9 bases at V and 6 bases at J, with 17 bases between the two ends. Germline V lookup: CDR1 MNHNS, CDR2 SASEGT. CDR3 coding DNA: TGTGCCAGGGCCTCAGAACGTCCAGATGAAAAACTGTTTTTT. Its protein is CARASERPDEKLFF.

The CDR3 nucleotides are TGTGCCAGCAGCTTAGAAGTTGGGGGCCCAGACTCCTACGAGCAGTACTTC. Translated: CASSLEVGGPDSYEQYF. The rearrangement joins TRBV7-6 to TRBJ2-5, with a tentative D call TRBD1 (6 bases). The end of the DNA aligns better with TRBJ2-7, so the J call may be wrong. Germline assignment: CDR1 SGHVS and CDR2 FNYEAQ. The CDR3 contains 17 residues.

This clone was seen only a few times. For the CDR3, the DNA is TGTGCCAGCAGCCACAGGGGCTCTGGAAACACCATATATTTT. Encoded protein: CASSHRGSGNTIYF. The gene calls are TRBV7-8 and TRBJ1-3; TRBD1 matches at 7 bases. V trimming: 5 bases; J trimming: 0 bases; junction bases outside the gene matches: 1. The CDR3 covers 14 residues. CDR1 SGHVS and CDR2 FQNEAQ come from the germline V gene.

This sequence joins TRBV27 and TRBJ2-2, with 7 bases fitting TRBD1. Germline assignment: CDR1 MNHEY and CDR2 SMNVEV (reference sequence). The CDR3 covers 14 residues. V lost 7 bases, J lost 4 bases, and 6 bases stayed unmatched. The CDR3 DNA follows: TGTGCCAGCACTTACAGGGGCGGCACCGGGGAGCTGTTTTTT. The encoded protein is CASTYRGGTGELFF.